The next 17 T cell receptor beta chains were all read from a single sample in a study of blood T cells in healthy people across ages. Through a sample-barcoded 5' primer and a J-beta primer mix, a second PCR was run for roughly 6 to 11 cycles. In TCRdb, the 5' RACE reads were re-called with MiXCR into one record per CDR3 protein. The table includes hundreds of thousands of distinct CDR3 sequences, 22% detected once. Sample: blood. These receptors all stem from a man between 65 and 79 years old in good health.

The chain couples TRBV15 to TRBJ1-1, with D perhaps TRBD1 (6 bases). CDR1 is LNHNV and CDR2 is YYDKDF in the germline V gene (reference sequence). Deletions cut 1 base from V and 5 bases from J, with 11 bases between. There are 14 residues in the CDR3. CDR3 in amino acids: CATSRVTGKTEAFF. Written as DNA, the CDR3 is TGTGCCACCAGCAGAGTAACAGGGAAAACTGAAGCTTTCTTT.

The chain uses TRBV5-5 and TRBJ2-2; D gene unclear. Germline loops: CDR1 SGHKS, CDR2 YYEKEE (reference sequence). The ends were cut back, 1 base at V and 3 bases at J, with 10 bases in the middle. This CDR3 comprises 15 residues. The CDR3 DNA is TGTGCCAGCAGCTTGTTGGTGTCTGACACCGGGGAGCTGTTTTTT. This translates into CASSLLVSDTGELFF.

The rearrangement joins TRBV28 to TRBJ1-4, with a weak D call TRBD1 (6 bases). The CDR3 consists of 15 residues. V was clipped by 2 bases and J by 5 bases, with 12 bases between them. The germline V gene encodes CDR1 MDHEN and CDR2 SYDVKM. The CDR3 loop reads CASSLSGTQNEKLFF. Here the CDR3 DNA reads TGTGCCAGCAGTTTAAGCGGGACACAGAATGAAAAACTGTTTTTT.

The J gene is TRBJ2-5, the V gene TRBV9; either TRBD1 or TRBD2 may supply D (5 bases each). The V end was cut by 1 base, the J end by 3 bases, with 7 bases between. The CDR3 runs 13 residues. Germline V lookup: CDR1 SGDLS, CDR2 YYNGEE. The CDR3 loop is CASSVRGEETQYF. DNA for the CDR3: TGTGCCAGCAGCGTAAGAGGGGAAGAGACCCAGTACTTC.

CDR3 residues: CASSPRVGYEQYV. In DNA form, the CDR3 reads TGTGCCAGCAGTCCGCGGGTAGGGTACGAGCAGTACGTC. V and J are TRBV12-3 or TRBV12-4 and TRBJ2-7; D possibly corresponds to TRBD2 (5 bases). CDR3 length: 13 residues. The germline V and J ends were trimmed by 5 bases and 4 bases, with 12 bases remaining between them.

The gene calls are TRBV12-3 or TRBV12-4 and TRBJ2-5; 7 positions agree with TRBD2. The J segment lost 5 bases and the V segment lost 4 bases, leaving 10 bases of the junction unmatched. The CDR3 spans 15 residues. This chain's CDR3 is CASSSLSGIGETQYF. DNA for the CDR3: TGTGCCAGCAGTTCCCTCAGCGGGATAGGGGAGACCCAGTACTTC.

The chain has TRBV4-3 and TRBJ1-1; D remains ambiguous. CDR3 length equals 15 residues. The V gene's germline CDR1 is LGHNA and CDR2 YSLEER. The V and J ends lost 0 bases and 2 bases respectively, with 10 bases between them. CDR3 nucleotide sequence: TGCGCCAGCAGCCAAGAAATTCAGTTAAACACTGAAGCTTTCTTT. This codes for CASSQEIQLNTEAFF.

The chain couples TRBV18 to TRBJ2-6; D remains unclear. Per the germline V gene, CDR1 is KGHSH and CDR2 is LQKENI. V was clipped by 2 bases and J by 3 bases, with 20 bases between them. There are 19 residues in the CDR3. The CDR3 protein is CASSPIGTKDPHGANVLTF. The CDR3 nucleotides are TGTGCCAGCTCACCAATAGGTACAAAGGACCCCCATGGGGCCAACGTCCTGACTTTC.

This clonotype was seen only a few times. The V gene is TRBV6-5, the J gene TRBJ2-7; 7 bases fit TRBD2. Germline values: CDR1 MNHEY, CDR2 SVGAGI. The CDR3 runs 13 residues. J gave up 0 bases and V 7 bases, and 3 bases lay outside the gene matches. The CDR3 nucleotides are TGTGCCAGCACTCGCGGGGGCTCCTACGAGCAGTACTTC. Protein sequence: CASTRGGSYEQYF.

This clonotype has ten or more counts. CDR3 protein: CSPREESSYNEQFF. In DNA, the CDR3 is TGCAGTCCGCGGGAGGAAAGCTCCTACAATGAGCAGTTCTTC. V is TRBV20-1 and J is TRBJ2-1, with 8 nucleotides matching TRBD2. Germline V gives CDR1 DFQATT, CDR2 SNEGSKA (reference sequence). The CDR3 has 14 residues. V was pared by 8 bases and J by 0 bases, with 6 bases of the junction left unmatched.

This clonotype turned up a few times. The chain couples TRBV20-1 to TRBJ1-4; D might be TRBD1 (5 bases). The CDR3 extends over 16 amino acids. Looked up from germline, CDR1 is DFQATT and CDR2 is SNEGSKA (reference sequence). V was trimmed by 3 bases and J by 7 bases, leaving 21 bases between them. CDR3 sequence reads: CSARDPMGLKTEKLFF. CDR3 nucleotide sequence: TGCAGTGCTAGGGATCCGATGGGACTCAAAACTGAAAAACTGTTTTTT.

The rearrangement joins TRBV24-1 to TRBJ2-1; 10 nucleotides align to TRBD2. The CDR3 covers 14 residues. Germline assignment: CDR1 KGHDR and CDR2 SFDVKD. J lost 6 bases, V lost 5 bases, and 3 bases had no gene match. CDR3 sequence (DNA): TGTGCCACCAGTGTACAGCGGGGGGGCAATGAGCAGTTCTTC. This translates into CATSVQRGGNEQFF.

The rearrangement links TRBV29-1 to TRBJ2-4; 8 bases are a match to TRBD1. CDR1 is SQVTM, CDR2 ANQGSEA, per germline. The CDR3 sequence is 12 residues long. With V trimmed by 6 bases and J by 5 bases, 3 bases remained unmatched. This chain's CDR3 is CSVGQGQNIQYF. The CDR3 bases are TGCAGCGTCGGACAGGGTCAAAACATTCAGTACTTC. Full variable domain (rest looked up from reference TRBV29-1 and TRBJ2-4): SAVISQKPSRDICQRGTSLTIQCQVDSQVTMMFWYRQQPGQSLTLIATANQGSEATYESGFVIDKFPISRPNLTFSTLTVSNMSPEDSSIYLCSVGQGQNIQYFGAGTRLSVL.

The chain couples TRBV29-1 to TRBJ1-4; 10 nucleotides line up with TRBD1. Germline V gene lookup returns CDR1 SQVTM and CDR2 ANQGSEA. Unmatched junction bases numbered 11, after V lost 4 bases and J lost 3 bases. The CDR3 has 17 residues. The DNA for the CDR3 is TGCAGCGTTGCGGGGGACAGGGGAGTTGGTTCTAATGAAAAACTGTTTTTT. Translating gives CSVAGDRGVGSNEKLFF.

The sample holds a few counts of this clonotype. The chain joins TRBV29-1 to TRBJ2-5; TRBD1 aligns across 7 bases. Germline CDR1 and CDR2: SQVTM and ANQGSEA. Trimming cost V 7 bases and J 5 bases; bases outside gene matches: 10. The CDR3 totals 13 residues. DNA of the CDR3: TGCAGCGGGAGAGACAGGGTGATTGAGACCCAGTACTTC. Translation gives CSGRDRVIETQYF.

This sequence joins TRBV12-3 or TRBV12-4 and TRBJ1-1; D is uncertain. CDR3 size: 13 residues. The ends were cut back, 5 bases at V and 7 bases at J, with 14 bases in the middle. The CDR3 loop reads CASSLRPFDEAFF. CDR3 DNA: TGTGCCAGCAGTCTCAGACCCTTCGATGAAGCTTTCTTT.

The chain links TRBV6-1 to TRBJ1-1; no definite D call. This CDR3 region has 13 residues. Germline V CDR1 and CDR2: MNHNS, SASEGT. Trimming shortened V by 3 bases and J by 7 bases, and 12 bases separated the two germline ends. The CDR3 protein is CASSDTSTSEAFF. CDR3 nucleotides: TGTGCCAGCAGTGATACCTCCACAAGTGAAGCTTTCTTT.